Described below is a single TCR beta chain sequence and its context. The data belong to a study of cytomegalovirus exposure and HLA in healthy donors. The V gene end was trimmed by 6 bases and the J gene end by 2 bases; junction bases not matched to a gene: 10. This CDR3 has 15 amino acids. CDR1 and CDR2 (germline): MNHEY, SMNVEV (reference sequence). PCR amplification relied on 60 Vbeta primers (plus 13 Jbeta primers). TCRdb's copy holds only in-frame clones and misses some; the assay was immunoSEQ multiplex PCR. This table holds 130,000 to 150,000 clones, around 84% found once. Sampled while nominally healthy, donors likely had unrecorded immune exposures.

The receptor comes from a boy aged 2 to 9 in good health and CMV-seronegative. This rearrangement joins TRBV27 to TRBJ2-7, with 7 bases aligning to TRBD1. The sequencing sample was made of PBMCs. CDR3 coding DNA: TGTGCCAGCAGGCGAAACACAGGGGAGACCTACGAGCAGTACTTC. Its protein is CASRRNTGETYEQYF.